A selection of T cell receptor beta chains follows, all from one sample in a study of T cells in Graves' hyperthyroidism and ophthalmopathy. Each CDR3 protein gets one entry after TCRdb re-called the multiplex PCR reads with MiXCR. The sample contains around 500,000 distinct CDR3 sequences, 12% to 15% of which appear only once. The sequenced sample consisted of blood. All receptors come from a woman aged 40 to 50 with Graves' hyperthyroidism. Each CDR3 is given without its conserved first and last residue. A row's size may be missing; if present it is once, few, many or a size class.

>few|TRBV6-2/TRBV6-3|TRBJ2-1
ASSLFWGGGSYNEQF
>many|TRBV19|TRBJ1-2
ASSTDSGIYGYT
>once|TRBV10-2|TRBJ2-5
ASSQLGVRETQY
>many|TRBV30|TRBJ1-1
ATNREVRTEAF
>many|TRBV5-1|TRBJ1-2
ASRGQTGTVYGYT
>many|TRBV28|TRBJ2-3
ASSLGTRSTDTQY
>many|TRBV12-3/TRBV12-4|TRBJ2-5
ASTHSGAGGRETQY
>NA|TRBV5-1|TRBJ1-1
ASAAGLDTEAF
>few|TRBV4-1|TRBJ2-1
ASSPKTSGRGDEQF
>many|TRBV6-1|TRBJ2-5
ASSERGYQETQY
>NA|TRBV3-1|TRBJ1-1
ASSQDIGQENTEAF
>NA|TRBV29-1|TRBJ2-7
SALTVSYEQY
>many|TRBV3-1|TRBJ1-1
ASSQGRWGDTEAF
>many|TRBV18|TRBJ2-2
ASSPRVGDTGELF
>many|TRBV28|TRBJ2-7
ASSFIYRFGQGNNYEQY
>NA|TRBV19|TRBJ2-1
ASSIGNNEQF
>NA|TRBV6-4|TRBJ2-5
ASSNVGQGFVQETQY
>NA|TRBV19|TRBJ2-2
ASSVRQGELF
>many|TRBV5-1|TRBJ1-2
ASSLGGTISYGYT
>many|TRBV20-1|TRBJ2-1
SGLANNEQF
>NA|TRBV19|TRBJ2-1
ASPGDTYNEQF
>many|TRBV28|TRBJ1-2
ASSSTGTGVNGYT